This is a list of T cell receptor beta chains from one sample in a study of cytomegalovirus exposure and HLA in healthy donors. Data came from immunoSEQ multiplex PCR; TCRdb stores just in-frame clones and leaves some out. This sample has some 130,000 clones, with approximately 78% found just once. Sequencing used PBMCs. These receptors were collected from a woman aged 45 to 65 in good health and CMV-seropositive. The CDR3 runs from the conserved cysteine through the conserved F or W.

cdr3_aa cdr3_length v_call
CASSLRGQGNSNTEAFF 17 TRBV7-2
CASSKGASYNEQFF 14 TRBV18
CASSSGLAGANTGELFF 17 TRBV5-4
CASSQGPYPQYF 12 TRBV4-2
CASSLKTGDPGANVLTF 17 TRBV7-3
CASSELAVSSYNEQFF 16 TRBV28
CATSSLTGQDTGELFF 16 TRBV15
CASSQVGQYYEQYF 14 TRBV4-2
CASSLGLAGPYEQYF 15 TRBV5-1
CAVETGTAEAFF 12 TRBV10-3
CASSLVGQGLSYGYTF 16 TRBV5-1
CAWSGDRGRGYGYTF 15 TRBV30
CASSPTSGTETQYF 14 TRBV6-6
CASSLLLAGRYEQYF 15 TRBV13
CASSLFEGSYNEQFF 15 TRBV7-9
CASSGTSQYNEQFF 14 TRBV2
CASSAYGGLNTEAFF 15 TRBV5-8
CASRGTGELLNYGYTF 16 TRBV6-6
CATSRRIGGITYNEQFF 17 TRBV15
CASRKSGLVDEQFF 14 TRBV11-3
CASSFEGAGNYGYTF 15 TRBV5-1
CASSYYSGRGEKLFF 15 TRBV7-2
CASSDAGTGLHEQFF 15 TRBV6-4
CASSEAPTGSGAFF 14 TRBV2
CASSPTWTVDYGYTF 15 TRBV9
CASSVEDSEGRNGEQFF 17 TRBV9
CAWSFESYNEQFF 13 TRBV30
CASSLEPRNTEAFF 14 TRBV5-5
CASSSLTGMAYEQYF 15 TRBV6-5
CASSFGGNRENSNQPQHF 18 TRBV7-3
CASSPIGRASPLHF 14 TRBV18
CASKTGGPSETQYF 14 TRBV7-2
CASTKDRQQETQYF 14 TRBV2
CASSGRAGGPSYEQYF 16 TRBV2
CASSLEWTGVEAFF 14 TRBV5-1
CASSPDSSTDTQYF 14 TRBV5-1
CASSFPTSHNEQFF 14 TRBV11-1
CASSLDSLNLRGWNTEAFF 19 TRBV5-1
CASSPQGRGPYEQYF 15 TRBV7-2
CASRPTGNADTQYF 14 TRBV5-4
CASSLSGDYIFGYTF 15 TRBV7-2
CASRTGGNTGELFF 14 TRBV19
CASSLAQRRLSEQYF 15 TRBV7-2
CASRAKGAPSVGYTF 15 TRBV4-2
CAISLSWTEYNQPQHF 16 TRBV10-3